The 17 T cell receptor beta chains in this list originate from one sample, sequenced in a study of memory CD4+ T cells and cytomegalovirus serostatus. Single viable CD3+CD4+CD8-CD45RO+ cells were sorted as the memory CD4+ T cells. Generated by immunoSEQ multiplex PCR, the TCRdb table keeps only in-frame clones and is missing some. The sample comprises about 61,000 clones, around four fifths of which are singletons, and roughly 0.88% rests with the top ten. The sequenced sample was memory CD4+ T cells from blood. The receptors here all came from an adult in good health and CMV-seronegative.

J is TRBJ1-2 and V is TRBV5-4; 11 bases fit TRBD1. In germline, CDR1 is SGHNT, CDR2 YYREEE (reference sequence). The CDR3 contains 16 residues. J was trimmed by 7 bases and V by 2 bases; bases with no gene match: 10. In nucleotides, the CDR3 is TGTGCCAGCAGCTTCCTCGGGACAGGGGGGTCAGGTGGCTACACCTTC. Its translation: CASSFLGTGGSGGYTF.

This clone showed up just once. This rearrangement joins TRBV9 to TRBJ2-5, with D perhaps matching TRBD1 (6 bases). V was shortened by 4 bases and J by 4 bases, with 17 bases between the two germline ends. The CDR3 extends over 15 amino acids. Germline V gives CDR1 SGDLS, CDR2 YYNGEE. In nucleotides, the CDR3 is TGTGCCAGCAGCCCCCAGTCAGGGGATGGAGAGACCCAGTACTTC. Translated: CASSPQSGDGETQYF.

The chain's CDR3 is CASSSGGANDYEQYF. For the CDR3, the DNA is TGTGCCAGCAGCTCCGGCGGGGCTAACGACTACGAGCAGTACTTC. The chain uses TRBV2 and TRBJ2-5; a possible D gene is TRBD2 (6 bases). The J call is doubtful: the DNA matches TRBJ2-7 better. This CDR3 comprises 15 residues. Germline lookup yields CDR1 SNHLY and CDR2 FYNNEI.

This sequence joins TRBV7-9 and TRBJ2-3; 8 positions agree with TRBD2. Germline lookup yields CDR1 SEHNR and CDR2 FQNEAQ (reference sequence). This CDR3 has 17 amino acids. CDR3 sequence reads: CGISGETTASSTDTQYF. CDR3 nucleotides: TGTGGGATTAGCGGGGAGACAACCGCCTCGAGCACAGATACGCAGTATTTT.

V is TRBV11-2 and J is TRBJ1-4; D is unresolved. CDR1 and CDR2 from the germline V gene are SGHAT and FQNNGV. The CDR3 contains 15 residues. V was trimmed by 1 base and J by 8 bases, leaving 14 bases between them. CDR3: CASSLVGKGGEKLFF. The CDR3 DNA reads TGTGCCAGCAGCTTAGTTGGTAAAGGAGGAGAAAAACTGTTTTTT.

V usage is TRBV2 and J usage is TRBJ2-2; D might be TRBD1 (5 bases). Germline V gene data show CDR1 as SNHLY and CDR2 as FYNNEI. The V end was cut by 7 bases, the J end by 3 bases, with 9 bases between. This CDR3 spans 13 amino acids. CDR3 in amino acids: CASIWTYTGELFF. CDR3 nucleotides: TGTGCCAGCATTTGGACATACACCGGGGAGCTGTTTTTT.

The chain carries TRBV4-1 and TRBJ1-2; the D gene is possibly TRBD1 (5 bases). The germline V and J ends were trimmed by 0 bases and 7 bases, with 15 bases remaining between them. Germline-derived CDR1 and CDR2 are MGHRA and YSYEKL. CDR3 length: 15 residues. DNA of the CDR3: TGCGCCAGCAGCCAAGAAAGCGGGGCCACCGTTGGCTACACCTTC. Amino acids: CASSQESGATVGYTF.

This clone was seen a few times. This chain links TRBV9 with TRBJ2-5, with 9 bases fitting TRBD2. The CDR3 consists of 16 residues. Germline V gene sequence: CDR1 SGDLS, CDR2 YYNGEE. J was trimmed by 5 bases and V by 2 bases; bases with no gene match: 10. CDR3 DNA sequence: TGTGCCAGCAGCGTTTTAGCGGGAGAAGGGGTTGAGACCCAGTACTTC. Protein product: CASSVLAGEGVETQYF.

This clone has just a few counts. This chain uses TRBV5-6 with TRBJ1-2; possible D gene TRBD1, 5 bases. The germline V and J ends were trimmed by 3 bases and 6 bases, with 15 bases remaining between them. The germline gives CDR1 SGHDT, CDR2 YYEEEE. This CDR3 spans 14 amino acids. The CDR3 loop is CASSWVGRRDGYTF. The CDR3, as DNA: TGTGCCAGCAGCTGGGTGGGGCGCAGGGATGGCTACACCTTC.

The chain links TRBV19 to TRBJ2-1, with D possibly being TRBD1 (6 bases). Trimming removed 5 bases at V and 7 bases at J, with 12 bases between. Germline loops: CDR1 LNHDA, CDR2 SQIVND (reference sequence). There are 13 residues in the CDR3. CDR3 residues: CASSSTGGNEQFF. DNA for the CDR3: TGTGCCAGTAGTTCGACAGGAGGAAATGAGCAGTTCTTC. The whole variable domain, filled in from reference TRBV19 and TRBJ2-1, reads DGGITQSPKYLFRKEGQNVTLSCEQNLNHDAMYWYRQDPGQGLRLIYYSQIVNDFQKGDIAEGYSVSREKKESFPLTVTSAQKNPTAFYLCASSSTGGNEQFFGPGTRLTVL.

V usage is TRBV5-1 and J usage is TRBJ2-3; D not resolved. The CDR3 loop spans 16 amino acids. Germline CDR1 is SGHRS and CDR2 is YFSETQ. Trimming cost V 0 bases and J 1 base, with 12 bases left between them. CDR3 region: CASSLARPPGTDTQYF. DNA of the CDR3: TGCGCCAGCAGCTTGGCCAGACCCCCTGGCACAGATACGCAGTATTTT.

The count of this clone is one. J is TRBJ2-7 and V is TRBV2; 9 positions agree with TRBD1. Germline CDR1 and CDR2: SNHLY and FYNNEI. After removal of 5 bases from V and 3 bases from J, the junction contained 8 bases not matched to a gene. This CDR3 is built from 15 residues. DNA of the CDR3: TGTGCCAGCAGTCCACCGGGACAGGGAAACTACGAGCAGTACTTC. Encoded protein: CASSPPGQGNYEQYF.

This clone was detected only once. This sequence joins TRBV7-9 and TRBJ2-7; D is unclear. This CDR3 has 15 residues. The V gene lost 5 bases and the J gene lost 2 bases, with 16 bases spanning the gap. Germline CDR1 reads SEHNR; CDR2 reads FQNEAQ (reference sequence). The CDR3 DNA is TGTGCCAGCAGCAACCATCGGGTCACACCCTACGAGCAGTACTTC. Residues: CASSNHRVTPYEQYF.

The gene calls are TRBV28 and TRBJ2-6; D might be TRBD1 (6 bases). The germline V gene has CDR1 MDHEN and CDR2 SYDVKM. V lost 5 bases, J lost 1 base, and 21 bases lay in between. This CDR3 region has 19 residues. CDR3 nucleotide sequence: TGTGCCAGCAGTCCCCCGTTTGGGGGCAGTGTATCTGGGGCCAACGTCCTGACTTTC. Amino acids: CASSPPFGGSVSGANVLTF.

The chain carries TRBV6-6 and TRBJ2-1, with TRBD2 identical over 11 bases. The CDR3 totals 15 residues. Trimming at V came to 4 bases and at J to 9 bases, leaving 8 bases not matched to a gene. Germline CDR1 and CDR2: MNHNY and SVGAGI (reference sequence). CDR3 sequence reads: CASSFKLAGVREQFF. CDR3 sequence (DNA): TGTGCCAGCAGTTTTAAACTAGCGGGAGTTCGTGAGCAGTTCTTC.

The J gene is TRBJ1-4, the V gene TRBV7-9, with a weak D call TRBD1 (6 bases). Trimming removed 5 bases at V and 8 bases at J, with 12 bases between. CDR3 length: 13 amino acids. Germline-derived CDR1 and CDR2 are SEHNR and FQNEAQ (reference sequence). The CDR3, as DNA: TGTGCCAGCAGCCCCCAGGGGACGGAAAAACTGTTTTTT. Protein sequence: CASSPQGTEKLFF.

There are a few counts of this clone. The junction departs from germline at one end; a sequencing error may be responsible. The chain links TRBV19 to TRBJ2-7; 8 bases map to TRBD1. This CDR3 has 11 amino acids. Germline V lookup: CDR1 LNHDA, CDR2 SQIVND (reference sequence). The DNA of the CDR3 is TGTGCCAGTAGCCAGGGGGACAGGAGCCACTTC. It encodes CASSQGDRSHF.